One sample yielded the 27 T cell receptor beta chains listed below, sequenced in a study of regulatory T cells in long-lasting Graves disease. Time point in this sample: persistent/refractory GD, antithyroid drugs over 5 years with positive TRAb. Construction of the TCR library relied on RNA isolated from PBMCs. Building the TCR beta libraries relied on iRepertoire HTBI primers, and CDR3 regions underwent Arm-PCR. One entry per CDR3 protein, called by TCRdb with MiXCR from the multiplex PCR reads. Of 500,000 to 700,000 distinct CDR3 sequences in the sample, about 30% were seen once. The specimen comprised peripheral blood mononuclear cells (PBMCs), sampled when the disease was refractory, from a patient treated with antithyroid drugs. The receptors were gathered from a female donor with Graves disease.

The V and J genes are TRBV29-1 and TRBJ2-7; 8 bases are a match to TRBD2. The CDR3 has 15 residues. Germline values: CDR1 SQVTM, CDR2 ANQGSEA. The V and J ends lost 0 bases and 6 bases, in that order; junction bases with no gene match: 10. CDR3 in amino acids: CSVEDTSGRWSEQYF. CDR3 nucleotides: TGCAGCGTTGAAGATACCAGCGGGAGATGGTCCGAGCAGTACTTC.

J is TRBJ1-1 and V is TRBV29-1; a possible D gene is TRBD1 (5 bases). The length of the CDR3 is 14 residues. V was clipped by 4 bases and J by 6 bases, with 18 bases between them. Per germline, CDR1 SQVTM and CDR2 ANQGSEA. As DNA, the CDR3 is TGCAGCGTTGCCCCCGGGACTGACCGTTCTGAAGCTTTCTTT. Protein: CSVAPGTDRSEAFF.

This clonotype was observed a handful of times. V gene TRBV5-1 combines with J gene TRBJ2-4, with 9 positions matching TRBD1. Per germline, CDR1 SGHRS and CDR2 YFSETQ. The CDR3 loop spans 17 amino acids. J lost 0 bases, V lost 2 bases, and 6 bases had no gene match. The CDR3 nucleotides are TGCGCCAGCAGCTTCGGACAGGGGACAACAGCCAAAAACATTCAGTACTTC. This gives the protein CASSFGQGTTAKNIQYF.

This clonotype was seen many times. This chain joins TRBV12-3 or TRBV12-4 and TRBJ1-2; D is perhaps TRBD1 (6 bases). The CDR3 covers 14 residues. Trimming removed 5 bases at V and 8 bases at J, with 18 bases between. The CDR3 sequence is CASSLTTGSSGYTF. CDR3 nucleotide sequence: TGTGCCAGCAGTCTCACAACAGGGAGTTCCGGCTACACCTTC.

This clonotype was seen a handful of times. The chain is built from TRBV2 and TRBJ2-5, with 7 bases matching TRBD2. The V segment lost 6 bases and the J segment 0 bases; nucleotides outside the gene matches: 10. Looked up from germline, CDR1 is SNHLY and CDR2 is FYNNEI. There are 16 residues in the CDR3. The CDR3 spells CASRRGTWPYQETQYF. In DNA form, the CDR3 reads TGTGCCAGCAGGCGGGGGACTTGGCCCTACCAAGAGACCCAGTACTTC. The whole variable domain, remainder taken from reference TRBV2 and TRBJ2-5, is EPEVTQTPSHQVTQMGQEVILRCVPISNHLYFYWYRQILGQKVEFLVSFYNNEISEKSEIFDDQFSVERPDGSNFTLKIRSTKLEDSAMYFCASRRGTWPYQETQYFGPGTRLLVL.

The J gene is TRBJ1-1, the V gene TRBV5-1; no clear D gene. V was cut by 2 bases and J by 0 bases, with 11 bases left in between. The CDR3 covers 15 residues. CDR1 is SGHRS and CDR2 is YFSETQ in the germline V gene. CDR3 bases: TGCGCCAGCAGCTTTTCGGGGATCATGAACACTGAAGCTTTCTTT. Protein sequence: CASSFSGIMNTEAFF.

The V call is TRBV12-3 or TRBV12-4, the J call TRBJ1-2, with D maybe TRBD1 (5 bases). The V gene lost 6 bases and the J gene lost 0 bases, with 17 bases spanning the gap. The CDR3 contains 16 residues. CDR3 loop: CASRGGRSISNYGYTF. DNA of the CDR3: TGTGCCAGCAGGGGGGGGAGAAGTATCTCTAACTATGGCTACACCTTC.

The CDR3 protein is CASSPMGGRTHRQYF. CDR3 DNA: TGTGCCAGCAGTCCGATGGGCGGGAGGACCCACCGGCAGTACTTC. J is TRBJ2-7 and V is TRBV6-1; 8 bases match TRBD2. Germline trimming cut 5 bases from V and 9 bases from J; bases unmatched to any gene: 15. The germline gives CDR1 MNHNS, CDR2 SASEGT. The CDR3 runs to 15 residues.

V gene TRBV4-1 combines with J gene TRBJ2-7, with D unclear. The CDR3 has 14 residues. Trimming took 1 base from V and 3 from J, leaving 10 bases between them. Germline assignment: CDR1 MGHRA and CDR2 YSYEKL. The CDR3 loop is CASSQATPFYEQYF. CDR3 DNA: TGCGCCAGCAGCCAAGCGACACCCTTCTACGAGCAGTACTTC.

This clonotype has a handful of counts. V gene TRBV7-6 combines with J gene TRBJ1-1, with no clear D. The V end was cut by 4 bases, the J end by 3 bases, with 12 bases between. In germline, CDR1 is SGHVS, CDR2 FNYEAQ. The CDR3 covers 14 residues. CDR3 DNA: TGTGCCAGCAGCTCGACGACGGACTACACTGAAGCTTTCTTT. Translating it yields CASSSTTDYTEAFF.

V and J are TRBV19 and TRBJ1-1; tentatively, D is TRBD1 (5 bases). Germline V lookup: CDR1 LNHDA, CDR2 SQIVND (reference sequence). CDR3 length: 14 residues. V dropped 3 bases and J dropped 5 bases, with 13 bases sitting between them. As DNA, the CDR3 is TGTGCCAGTAGTATCCAAGGGGTTGGTACTGAAGCTTTCTTT. Translation: CASSIQGVGTEAFF.

The chain combines TRBV12-3 or TRBV12-4 with TRBJ1-2; 7 nucleotides agree with TRBD1. The CDR3 sequence is 15 residues long. V shed 5 bases and J 4 bases; nucleotides not matched to a gene: 10. The CDR3 is CASSPGQRAAYGYTF. For the CDR3, the DNA is TGTGCCAGCAGTCCGGGACAGCGGGCTGCCTATGGCTACACCTTC.

The chain links TRBV20-1 to TRBJ2-5; TRBD1 aligns across 8 bases. V lost 5 bases, J lost 1 base, and 6 bases stayed unmatched. CDR3 length equals 14 residues. Germline V gene lookup returns CDR1 DFQATT and CDR2 SNEGSKA (reference sequence). CDR3 nucleotides: TGCAGTGCTTCCCCGGGACAGGTCCAAGAGACCCAGTACTTC. It specifies CSASPGQVQETQYF.

This chain joins TRBV6-5 and TRBJ2-1; 11 bases agree with TRBD2. The length of the CDR3 is 17 residues. V lost 0 bases to trimming and J lost 3 bases; unmatched junction nucleotides: 4. Germline CDR1 and CDR2: MNHEY and SVGAGI. The CDR3 loop is CASSYSGTSGGYNEQFF. The CDR3 DNA reads TGTGCCAGCAGTTACTCGGGGACTAGCGGAGGCTACAATGAGCAGTTCTTC.

This clonotype was observed many times. V is TRBV20-1 and J is TRBJ1-1; D is unclear. This CDR3 is built from 11 residues. The V end lost 7 bases, the J end lost 1 base, and 7 bases lay between the germline ends. CDR1 DFQATT and CDR2 SNEGSKA come from the germline V gene (reference sequence). CDR3 sequence (DNA): TGCAGTGTATTACGGAACACTGAAGCTTTCTTT. Its protein is CSVLRNTEAFF.

The rearrangement links TRBV19 to TRBJ2-7, with D unresolved. Per germline, CDR1 LNHDA and CDR2 SQIVND (reference sequence). The germline V and J ends were trimmed by 3 bases and 7 bases, with 13 bases remaining between them. There are 13 residues in the CDR3. The CDR3 region is CASSIAGLREQYF. CDR3 in DNA: TGTGCCAGTAGTATTGCCGGGCTACGGGAGCAGTACTTC. Supplemented by reference TRBV19 and TRBJ2-7, the full variable domain reads DGGITQSPKYLFRKEGQNVTLSCEQNLNHDAMYWYRQDPGQGLRLIYYSQIVNDFQKGDIAEGYSVSREKKESFPLTVTSAQKNPTAFYLCASSIAGLREQYFGPGTRLTVT.

Notes on this clonotype: A far more abundant clone sits one base away, making this likely a read error. The rearrangement links TRBV10-3 to TRBJ1-1, with 9 nucleotides matching TRBD1. The CDR3 is 15 amino acids. The germline gives CDR1 ENHRY, CDR2 SYGVKD. The CDR3 here is CASSVLQGARTEAFF. DNA of the CDR3: TGTGCCAGCAGTGTCTTACAGGGGGCGCGCACTGAAGCTTTCTTT.

In its sample, this clonotype was seen a few times. A read error may be the cause here, since a much bigger clone is one base away. The genes are TRBV28 and TRBJ1-1; 7 bases line up with TRBD1. The CDR3 has 13 residues. The germline V gene has CDR1 MDHEN and CDR2 SYDVKM. The trim removed 7 bases at V and 4 bases at J, leaving 6 bases unmatched. The CDR3 here is CASTTGYPTEAFF. The CDR3 nucleotides read TGTGCCAGCACGACAGGGTACCCCACTGAAGCTTTCTTT.

The chain combines TRBV20-1 with TRBJ1-3; a possible D gene is TRBD1 (6 bases). V was clipped by 0 bases and J by 0 bases, with 18 bases between them. The CDR3 spans 18 residues. Looked up from germline, CDR1 is DFQATT and CDR2 is SNEGSKA (reference sequence). DNA of the CDR3: TGCAGTGCTAGAGATGGACAGCCACAAGCTTACTCTGGAAACACCATATATTTT. It translates to CSARDGQPQAYSGNTIYF.

The chain links TRBV7-9 to TRBJ1-2; the D is unclear. The CDR3 is made up of 13 amino acids. Germline-derived CDR1 and CDR2 are SEHNR and FQNEAQ (reference sequence). Trimming took off 5 bases at V and 8 bases at J, with 15 bases between the two ends. The CDR3 here is CASSPPSPRGYTF. CDR3 sequence (DNA): TGTGCCAGCAGCCCCCCCAGCCCACGAGGCTACACCTTC.

The J gene is TRBJ2-7, the V gene TRBV28; TRBD1 agrees at 7 bases. The CDR3 spans 16 residues. Losses at the gene ends were 6 bases for V and 0 bases for J; bases not matched to a gene: 11. Germline assignment: CDR1 MDHEN and CDR2 SYDVKM. CDR3 DNA: TGTGCCAGCAGGGCACGACAGGGCGCCAGCTCCTACGAGCAGTACTTC. This gives the protein CASRARQGASSYEQYF.

V usage is TRBV12-5 and J usage is TRBJ1-1; no firm D call. Deletions cut 4 bases from V and 6 bases from J, with 12 bases between. The germline V gene has CDR1 LGHNT and CDR2 FRNRAP. The CDR3 has 13 residues. The CDR3 here is CASGSPLGSEAFF. The DNA for the CDR3 is TGTGCTAGTGGTTCCCCACTCGGGTCTGAAGCTTTCTTT. Complete variable domain (other parts from reference TRBV12-5 and TRBJ1-1): DARVTQTPRHKVTEMGQEVTMRCQPILGHNTVFWYRQTMMQGLELLAYFRNRAPLDDSGMPKDRFSAEMPDATLATLKIQPSEPRDSAVYFCASGSPLGSEAFFGQGTRLTVV.

The V and J genes are TRBV11-2 and TRBJ2-1; perhaps TRBD2 as D (6 bases). V shed 2 bases and J shed 5 bases, with 10 bases lying between them. CDR3 size: 14 residues. Germline CDR1 reads SGHAT; CDR2 reads FQNNGV. The DNA for the CDR3 is TGTGCCAGCAGCTTAAGCGGGTTTGACAATGAGCAGTTCTTC. Translated, it gives CASSLSGFDNEQFF.

Concerning this clonotype itself: A read error is possible here, since a much larger clone lies one base away. This CDR3 fails to terminate in the conserved phenylalanine or tryptophan, so it likely reflects a read error. The V and J genes are TRBV11-2 and TRBJ1-4, with unresolved D. CDR1 is SGHAT, CDR2 FQNNGV, per germline. This CDR3 spans 14 amino acids. The V and J ends lost 2 bases and 10 bases respectively, with 14 bases between them. The CDR3 here is CASSLLIADGKLFL. DNA of the CDR3: TGTGCCAGCAGCTTACTGATCGCGGACGGAAAACTGTTTCTT.

This clonotype was seen a few times. The chain uses TRBV28 and TRBJ1-3; D unresolved. Germline CDR1 reads MDHEN; CDR2 reads SYDVKM. V lost 1 base to trimming and J lost 0 bases, with 13 bases between them. The CDR3 loop spans 17 amino acids. CDR3 in DNA: TGTGCCAGCAGTTTATTCCGGACGGAGAGCTCTGGAAACACCATATATTTT. Protein: CASSLFRTESSGNTIYF.

V is TRBV10-2 and J is TRBJ2-7; D possibly matches TRBD1 or TRBD2 (5 bases each). The CDR3 consists of 14 residues. Trimming took off 6 bases at V and 3 bases at J, with 15 bases between the two ends. In germline, CDR1 is WSHSY, CDR2 SAAADI. The CDR3 bases are TGCGCCAGCAGCTCCGGGACCTCCCGCTACGAGCAGTACTTC. Its translation: CASSSGTSRYEQYF.

The chain recombines TRBV20-1 with TRBJ2-6; D might be TRBD1 (6 bases). V lost 5 bases to trimming and J lost 0 bases, with 11 bases between them. Germline values: CDR1 DFQATT, CDR2 SNEGSKA (reference sequence). CDR3 length equals 15 residues. As DNA, the CDR3 is TGCAGTGCTTGGGACAAGCGCTCTGGGGCCAACGTCCTGACTTTC. It translates to CSAWDKRSGANVLTF.